The TCR beta chain described here comes from a study of TIL therapy for anti-PD-1-resistant metastatic lung cancer. Study-wide background: Median tumor PD-L1 proportion score was about 6.6%. Four tumors were EGFR-mutant and two were ALK-rearranged. Study-wide findings and caveats: Infused TIL clonotypes partially replaced the baseline blood repertoire, then decayed over months.

Time point described: pre-treatment sample, taken before nivolumab and TIL therapy. About this clone itself: Its antigen remains unknown.

Germline CDR1 reads SEHNR; CDR2 reads FQNEAQ (reference sequence). This CDR3 region has 14 residues. The ends were cut back, 0 bases at V and 4 bases at J, with 9 bases in the middle. Sequencing used immunoSEQ v3. Assay: immunoSEQ multiplex PCR; the TCRdb copy retains only in-frame clones and omits some. The sample contains some 60,000 clones, around 69% of which appear only once. The input for sequencing was blood, taken at baseline. The receptor's source is a person aged 25 to 80 with non-small cell lung cancer. The V gene is TRBV7-9, the J gene TRBJ1-1; D ambiguous. CDR3: CASSLAGGSTEAFF. CDR3 DNA sequence: TGTGCCAGCAGCTTAGCAGGTGGGAGCACTGAAGCTTTCTTT.